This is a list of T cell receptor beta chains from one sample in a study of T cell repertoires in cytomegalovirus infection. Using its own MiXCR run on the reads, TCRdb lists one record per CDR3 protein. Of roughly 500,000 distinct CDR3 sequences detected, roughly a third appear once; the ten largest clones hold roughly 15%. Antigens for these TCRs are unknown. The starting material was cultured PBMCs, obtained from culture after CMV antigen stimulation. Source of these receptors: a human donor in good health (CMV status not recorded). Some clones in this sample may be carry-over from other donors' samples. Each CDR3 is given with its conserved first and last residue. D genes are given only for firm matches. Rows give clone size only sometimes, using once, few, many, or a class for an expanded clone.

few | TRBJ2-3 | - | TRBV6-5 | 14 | CASSYNRYTDTQYF | TGTGCCAGCAGTTACAACCGCTACACAGATACGCAGTATTTT
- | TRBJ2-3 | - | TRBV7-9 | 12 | CASSGVEPRQYF | TGTGCCAGCAGTGGTGTCGAGCCTAGACAGTATTTT
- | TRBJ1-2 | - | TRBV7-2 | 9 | CASSPPPTF | TGTGCCAGCAGCCCACCCCCCACCTTC
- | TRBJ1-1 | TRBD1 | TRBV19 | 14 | CASSTRDRGIGAFF | TGTGCCAGTAGTACTCGGGACAGGGGGATCGGTGCTTTCTTT
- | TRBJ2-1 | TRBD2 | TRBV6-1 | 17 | CASSSAREVATGIEQFF | TGTGCCAGCAGTTCCGCACGGGAGGTCGCCACGGGGATTGAGCAGTTCTTC
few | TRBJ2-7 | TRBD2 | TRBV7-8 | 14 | CASSLLAGSIEQYF | TGTGCCAGCAGCCTATTAGCGGGATCTATCGAGCAGTACTTC
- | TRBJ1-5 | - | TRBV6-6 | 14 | CACRPLRGGQPQHF | TGTGCTTGCCGACCATTGAGGGGAGGTCAGCCCCAGCATTTT
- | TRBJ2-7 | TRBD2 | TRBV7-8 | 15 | CASSQLAGVTHEQYF | TGTGCCAGCAGCCAACTAGCGGGAGTTACCCACGAGCAGTACTTC
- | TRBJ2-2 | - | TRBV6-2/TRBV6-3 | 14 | CASSYSPGAGELFF | TGTGCCAGCAGTTACTCGCCGGGAGCCGGGGAGCTGTTTTTT
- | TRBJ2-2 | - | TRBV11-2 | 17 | CASSVQGSQPNTGELFF | TGTGCCAGCAGCGTACAGGGTTCACAACCGAACACCGGGGAGCTGTTTTTT
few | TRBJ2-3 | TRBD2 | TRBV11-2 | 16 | CASSLGTGRGTDTQYF | TGTGCCAGCAGCTTAGGAACCGGGAGGGGCACAGATACGCAGTATTTT
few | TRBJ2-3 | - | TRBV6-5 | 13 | CASRSRPGDTQYF | TGTGCCAGCAGATCCCGGCCAGGGGATACGCAGTATTTT
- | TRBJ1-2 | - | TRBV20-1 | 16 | CSARDLTGQNLYGYTF | TGCAGTGCTAGAGATCTTACTGGACAGAATCTCTATGGCTACACCTTC